The 31 T cell receptor beta chains listed next were all sequenced from one sample in a study of blood T cell repertoires in COVID-19. Produced via immunoSEQ multiplex PCR; TCRdb's table is partial and in-frame only. The sample holds around 450,000 clones, roughly 85% seen once. What was sequenced was PBMCs or T cells enriched from blood (not recorded which). Every receptor here comes from a woman aged 18-29 years with acute COVID-19.

The chain uses TRBV5-1 and TRBJ1-2, with TRBD1 identical over 7 bases. The CDR3 totals 14 residues. Trimming took 2 bases from V and 2 from J; bases not matched to a gene: 3. Germline V lookup: CDR1 SGHRS, CDR2 YFSETQ. The CDR3 sequence is CASSFDRVNYGYTF. In DNA, the CDR3 is TGCGCCAGCAGCTTCGACAGGGTGAACTATGGCTACACCTTC.

This clone was observed a few times. This chain links TRBV2 with TRBJ1-6; weak D call: TRBD1 (5 bases). V lost 3 bases and J lost 7, with 13 bases in between. CDR1 SNHLY and CDR2 FYNNEI come from the germline V gene. The CDR3 sequence is 15 residues long. The CDR3 DNA is TGTGCCAGCAGTGATTCGGACAATGGGAATTCACCCCTCCACTTT. Its translation is CASSDSDNGNSPLHF.

This clone was recorded only once. The chain is built from TRBV7-9 and TRBJ1-1; D ambiguous. The length of the CDR3 is 12 residues. V shed 10 bases and J shed 1 base, with 10 bases lying between them. The germline CDR1 and CDR2 sequences are SEHNR and FQNEAQ (reference sequence). The CDR3 loop is CAIVGTNTEAFF. The CDR3 nucleotides are TGTGCCATAGTGGGCACGAACACTGAAGCTTTCTTT.

This clone was seen only a few times. This chain connects TRBV9 to TRBJ1-6, with D uncertain. Germline values: CDR1 SGDLS, CDR2 YYNGEE. The V gene lost 5 bases and the J gene lost 10 bases, with 13 bases spanning the gap. The CDR3 runs 13 residues. The CDR3 DNA is TGTGCCAGCAGTCCTGGAGGGAACTCACCCCTCCACTTT. Its protein is CASSPGGNSPLHF.

The CDR3 protein is CSVAAGKAEAFF. The CDR3 DNA is TGCAGCGTTGCGGCGGGGAAAGCTGAAGCTTTCTTT. This chain joins TRBV29-1 and TRBJ1-1; the D is unclear. Germline CDR1 SQVTM, CDR2 ANQGSEA. The CDR3 is 12 amino acids. V was shortened by 4 bases and J by 6 bases, with 12 bases between the two germline ends.

The gene calls are TRBV9 and TRBJ1-6, with a weak D call TRBD1 (6 bases). CDR1 is SGDLS, CDR2 YYNGEE, per germline. V lost 0 bases, J lost 9 bases, and 10 bases lay in between. CDR3 length: 14 residues. DNA of the CDR3: TGTGCCAGCAGCGTAGAACAGGGTGGTTCACCCCTCCACTTT. This codes for CASSVEQGGSPLHF.

The chain joins TRBV12-5 to TRBJ2-1; perhaps TRBD1 as D (6 bases). The length of the CDR3 is 16 residues. The ends were cut back, 5 bases at V and 0 bases at J, with 14 bases in the middle. CDR1 is LGHNT and CDR2 is FRNRAP in the germline V gene. The CDR3 DNA follows: TGTGCTAGTGGTCCCGGACAGTCGAGCTCCTACAATGAGCAGTTCTTC. Translating it yields CASGPGQSSSYNEQFF.

The chain has TRBV27 and TRBJ2-1, with TRBD2 matching over 8 bases. This CDR3 contains 17 residues. CDR1 and CDR2 from the germline V gene are MNHEY and SMNVEV (reference sequence). Germline trimming cut 2 bases from V and 0 bases from J; bases unmatched to any gene: 6. The CDR3 DNA reads as TGTGCCAGCAGTTTAGGTTTTAGCGGGATCTCCTACAATGAGCAGTTCTTC. Encoded protein: CASSLGFSGISYNEQFF.

This chain links TRBV7-9 with TRBJ2-3, with a tentative D call TRBD1 (6 bases). V was cut by 3 bases and J by 3 bases, with 16 bases left in between. The CDR3 sequence is 16 residues long. Germline assignment: CDR1 SEHNR and CDR2 FQNEAQ (reference sequence). The CDR3 here is CASSFQGGVPTDTQYF. The CDR3 nucleotides read TGTGCCAGCAGCTTTCAAGGGGGAGTGCCAACAGATACGCAGTATTTT.

This chain joins TRBV24-1 and TRBJ2-1; 9 nucleotides agree with TRBD1. The CDR3 extends over 16 amino acids. Germline V gives CDR1 KGHDR, CDR2 SFDVKD. Trimming at V came to 3 bases and at J to 0 bases, leaving 2 bases not matched to a gene. CDR3 sequence (DNA): TGTGCCACCAGTGATCAGACAGGGGGCTCCTACAATGAGCAGTTCTTC. As protein: CATSDQTGGSYNEQFF.

The gene calls are TRBV10-3 and TRBJ2-3; 7 bases line up with TRBD1. V lost 0 bases to trimming and J lost 2 bases; unmatched junction nucleotides: 11. There are 18 residues in the CDR3. Germline assignment: CDR1 ENHRY and CDR2 SYGVKD. The CDR3 nucleotides are TGTGCCATCAGTGAGTCATCTGGCGACAGGGCCCTCACAGATACGCAGTATTTT. This codes for CAISESSGDRALTDTQYF.

This sequence joins TRBV5-1 and TRBJ2-2; D gene ambiguous. The ends were cut back, 0 bases at V and 2 bases at J, with 5 bases in the middle. The CDR3 consists of 14 residues. Per the germline V gene, CDR1 is SGHRS and CDR2 is YFSETQ. CDR3 sequence (DNA): TGCGCCAGCAGCTTGGTAGTTAACACCGGGGAGCTGTTTTTT. Its protein product is CASSLVVNTGELFF.

The rearrangement links TRBV4-3 to TRBJ2-7; weak D call: TRBD2 (6 bases). The CDR3 runs 13 residues. Germline V CDR1 and CDR2: LGHNA, YSLEER. Between the trimmed V and J ends, which lost 3 bases and 12 bases, there was a span of 18 bases. The chain's CDR3 is CASSQLSGTAVYF. Here the CDR3 DNA reads TGCGCCAGCAGCCAGTTGTCCGGGACTGCTGTGTACTTC.

The rearrangement joins TRBV28 to TRBJ2-7; D is possibly TRBD2 (6 bases). The germline V and J ends were trimmed by 6 bases and 0 bases, with 15 bases remaining between them. Per germline, CDR1 MDHEN and CDR2 SYDVKM. The CDR3 is 15 amino acids. CDR3 sequence reads: CASRVMTGASYEQYF. The CDR3 bases are TGTGCCAGCAGGGTAATGACGGGAGCCTCCTACGAGCAGTACTTC.

A single count supports this clone. The gene calls are TRBV23-1 and TRBJ2-3; 9 positions match TRBD2. Being an ORF, TRBV23-1 has a function that is uncertain. The CDR3 sequence is 17 residues long. V lost 2 bases, J lost 6 bases, and 12 bases stayed unmatched. CDR3 region: CASSQLFRTSDTDTQYF. CDR3 DNA sequence: TGCGCCAGCAGTCAACTATTCAGGACTAGCGATACCGATACGCAGTATTTT.

This clone occurred once. V usage is TRBV6-2 or TRBV6-3 and J usage is TRBJ2-3, with D unclear. Germline-derived CDR1 and CDR2 are MNHEY and SVGEGT. V lost 0 bases and J 9 bases, leaving 10 bases between the germline ends. CDR3 length equals 13 residues. CDR3: CASSYSTPLTQYF. The DNA of the CDR3 is TGTGCCAGCAGTTACTCGACTCCCCTAACGCAGTATTTT.

The rearrangement uses TRBV7-2 and TRBJ1-2; D not certain. Germline CDR1 SGHTA, CDR2 FQGNSA. Trimming took 6 bases from V and 3 from J, leaving 17 bases between them. CDR3 length equals 15 residues. For the CDR3, the DNA is TGTGCCAGCAGTCCTCTCAGGCAGGCGTACTATGGCTACACCTTC. Protein product: CASSPLRQAYYGYTF.

V gene TRBV5-6 combines with J gene TRBJ1-5; 9 bases line up with TRBD1. V lost 0 bases and J lost 7; bases outside the gene matches: 8. The CDR3 loop spans 16 amino acids. Per germline, CDR1 SGHDT and CDR2 YYEEEE. The CDR3 reads CASSLAMGQGDQPQHF. CDR3 sequence (DNA): TGTGCCAGCAGCTTGGCCATGGGACAGGGAGACCAGCCCCAGCATTTT.

The V call is TRBV4-1, the J call TRBJ2-7, with 7 bases that match TRBD2. With V trimmed by 4 bases and J by 2 bases, 8 bases remained unmatched. The CDR3 runs to 15 residues. Germline loops: CDR1 MGHRA, CDR2 YSYEKL. CDR3 region: CASSPQLAKTYEQYF. The CDR3 bases are TGCGCCAGCAGCCCCCAACTAGCGAAAACCTACGAGCAGTACTTC.

The chain has TRBV11-3 and TRBJ1-3; the match to TRBD1 covers 9 bases. Germline loops: CDR1 SGHNT, CDR2 YENEEA. The CDR3 has 16 residues. The trim removed 5 bases at V and 1 base at J, leaving 6 bases unmatched. CDR3 nucleotide sequence: TGTGCCAGCAGCGCCGGGACAGGGCTATCTGGAAACACCATATATTTT. Encoded protein: CASSAGTGLSGNTIYF. The complete variable domain, with remaining parts taken from reference TRBV11-3 and TRBJ1-3, reads EAGVVQSPRYKIIEKKQPVAFWCNPISGHNTLYWYLQNLGQGPELLIRYENEEAVDDSQLPKDRFSAERLKGVDSTLKIQPAELGDSAVYLCASSAGTGLSGNTIYFGEGSWLTVV.

This chain links TRBV7-6 with TRBJ2-1; D remains unclear. V lost 3 bases and J lost 0, with 9 bases in between. Germline V gene lookup returns CDR1 SGHVS and CDR2 FNYEAQ. The CDR3 sequence is 15 residues long. The CDR3 coding sequence is TGTGCCAGCAGCTTCAGCGAAAGCTCCTACAATGAGCAGTTCTTC. Its translation: CASSFSESSYNEQFF.

The chain combines TRBV5-6 with TRBJ2-5; 9 nucleotides line up with TRBD2. After removal of 4 bases from V and 2 bases from J, the junction contained 12 bases not matched to a gene. The CDR3 is 17 amino acids. Per the germline V gene, CDR1 is SGHDT and CDR2 is YYEEEE. The CDR3 DNA follows: TGTGCCAGCAGCCAGGTGGTAGCGGGGGAGCAACAAGAGACCCAGTACTTC. Translated: CASSQVVAGEQQETQYF.

The chain uses TRBV3-1 (or the pseudogene TRBV3-2) and TRBJ2-3, with D hard to call. V was pared by 3 bases and J by 2 bases, with 9 bases between. Germline values: CDR1 LGHDT, CDR2 YNNKEL (reference sequence). The CDR3 is 14 amino acids. DNA of the CDR3: TGTGCCAGCAGCCACCAGATAAACACAGATACGCAGTATTTT. Translation gives CASSHQINTDTQYF.

The chain uses TRBV4-1 and TRBJ1-6, with 7 bases matching TRBD1. CDR3 length: 17 residues. CDR1 is MGHRA and CDR2 is YSYEKL in the germline V gene. J lost 0 bases, V lost 0 bases, and 2 bases had no gene match. In DNA form, the CDR3 reads TGCGCCAGCAGCCAAGATCCAGGGGGCTCCTATAATTCACCCCTCCACTTT. Encoded protein: CASSQDPGGSYNSPLHF.

This chain joins TRBV7-2 and TRBJ2-7, with D perhaps matching TRBD2 (7 bases). Trimming removed 5 bases from V and 2 bases from J, with 19 bases in between. Germline values: CDR1 SGHTA, CDR2 FQGNSA. The CDR3 contains 16 residues. Written as DNA, the CDR3 is TGTGCCAGCAGCCCCTGGGGAGGGGGGAAGACCTACGAGCAGTACTTC. Protein sequence: CASSPWGGGKTYEQYF.

The CDR3 DNA reads TGTGCCAGCAGCCCCGGGGCTGGAGGGCAAGAGACCCAGTACTTC. Amino acids: CASSPGAGGQETQYF. The V call is TRBV7-7, the J call TRBJ2-5, with D perhaps matching TRBD2 (6 bases). CDR1 is SSHAT and CDR2 is FNYEAQ in the germline V gene (reference sequence). The CDR3 is made up of 15 amino acids. Trimming shortened V by 5 bases and J by 2 bases, and 15 bases separated the two germline ends. Based on the CDR3 plus reference TRBV7-7 and TRBJ2-5, the full variable domain is GAGVSQSPRYKVTKRGQDVTLRCDPISSHATLYWYQQALGQGPEFLTYFNYEAQPDKSGLPSDRFSAERPEGSISTLTIQRTEQRDSAMYRCASSPGAGGQETQYFGPGTRLLVL.

The V gene is TRBV12-3 or TRBV12-4, the J gene TRBJ1-1, with D uncertain. The CDR3 covers 10 residues. V was clipped by 10 bases and J by 6 bases, with 9 bases between them. The CDR3 here is CATRRSEAFF. The CDR3 DNA is TGTGCCACCCGGCGGTCTGAAGCTTTCTTT.

The DNA of the CDR3 is TGTGCCAGCAGTGAACCAGGATGGTATGGCTACACCTTC. This codes for CASSEPGWYGYTF. The chain is built from TRBV6-1 and TRBJ1-2, with D hard to call. From germline, CDR1 is MNHNS and CDR2 SASEGT. CDR3 length equals 13 residues. Deletions cut 2 bases from V and 5 bases from J, with 9 bases between.

This clone appeared once. The rearrangement links TRBV5-1 to TRBJ1-1; 8 nucleotides line up with TRBD1. CDR3 length equals 14 residues. The germline gives CDR1 SGHRS, CDR2 YFSETQ. The J segment lost 8 bases and the V segment lost 8 bases, leaving 14 bases of the junction unmatched. The CDR3 region is CASKTGTGLREAFF. CDR3 sequence (DNA): TGCGCCAGTAAGACAGGGACAGGCCTAAGGGAAGCTTTCTTT.

The rearrangement joins TRBV11-2 to TRBJ2-3, with a weak D call TRBD1 (5 bases). Trimming left V 2 bases short and J 0 bases short, with 9 bases between. CDR3 length: 15 amino acids. The V gene's germline CDR1 is SGHAT and CDR2 FQNNGV. CDR3 amino acids: CASSLIGASTDTQYF. The CDR3 DNA is TGTGCCAGCAGCTTAATTGGGGCTAGCACAGATACGCAGTATTTT. Full variable domain (missing parts from reference TRBV11-2 and TRBJ2-3): EAGVAQSPRYKIIEKRQSVAFWCNPISGHATLYWYQQILGQGPKLLIQFQNNGVVDDSQLPKDRFSAERLKGVDSTLKIQPAKLEDSAVYLCASSLIGASTDTQYFGPGTRLTVL.

The chain joins TRBV4-1 to TRBJ2-1, with 9 bases identical to TRBD2. The V segment lost 2 bases and the J segment 6 bases; nucleotides outside the gene matches: 20. The CDR3 sequence is 20 residues long. Germline loops: CDR1 MGHRA, CDR2 YSYEKL. The CDR3 bases are TGCGCCAGCAGCCAAAGCCTCGAGGGGAGGGTAGCGGGGGAGTTCAATGAGCAGTTCTTC. It codes for CASSQSLEGRVAGEFNEQFF.